This TCR beta chain was observed in a study of T cell repertoires and Cas9 in healthy adults. Across the whole study: CD4 and CD8 compartments: SpCas9-reactive T cells profiled for potency, cytotoxicity, lineage.

Method: immunoSEQ multiplex PCR; TCRdb's copy keeps in-frame clones and lacks some. The sample includes about 22,000 clones, about 89% of them seen just once. Details on this clone: Antigen unknown.

Germline CDR1 reads MNHNY; CDR2 reads SVGAGI (reference sequence). The CDR3 sequence is 15 residues long. V lost 7 bases and J lost 1; bases outside the gene matches: 8. Study results and caveats: In vitro, SpCas9-reactive Tregs were reported to curb effector T cell proliferation and function.

The sequencing input was CD4+ effector T cells (CD127+, CD25-, CD137-, CD154-) from PBMCs; culture status not recorded. This chain connects TRBV6-6 to TRBJ2-3; 7 nucleotides agree with TRBD1. The receptor was isolated from a human donor in good health. In nucleotides, the CDR3 is TGTGCCAGCACCCTAACAGGGGATCGCACAGATACGCAGTATTTT. Encoded protein: CASTLTGDRTDTQYF.